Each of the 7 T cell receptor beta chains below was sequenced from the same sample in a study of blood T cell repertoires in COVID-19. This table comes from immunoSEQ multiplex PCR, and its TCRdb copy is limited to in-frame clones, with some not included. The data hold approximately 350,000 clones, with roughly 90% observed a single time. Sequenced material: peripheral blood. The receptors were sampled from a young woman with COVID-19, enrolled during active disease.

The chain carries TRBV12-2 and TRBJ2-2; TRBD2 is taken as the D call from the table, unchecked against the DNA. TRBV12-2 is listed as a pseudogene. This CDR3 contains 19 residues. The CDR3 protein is CASRLPGLAGGGDTGELFF. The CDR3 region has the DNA TGTGCAAGTCGCCTTCCGGGACTAGCGGGAGGGGGAGACACCGGGGAGCTGTTTTTT.

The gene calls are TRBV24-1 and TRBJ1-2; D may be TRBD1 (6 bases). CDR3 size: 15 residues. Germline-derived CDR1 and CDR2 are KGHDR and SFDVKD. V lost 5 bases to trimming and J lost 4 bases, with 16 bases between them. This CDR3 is CATSVGPGEFYGYTF. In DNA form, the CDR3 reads TGTGCCACCAGTGTTGGCCCAGGGGAATTCTATGGCTACACCTTC.

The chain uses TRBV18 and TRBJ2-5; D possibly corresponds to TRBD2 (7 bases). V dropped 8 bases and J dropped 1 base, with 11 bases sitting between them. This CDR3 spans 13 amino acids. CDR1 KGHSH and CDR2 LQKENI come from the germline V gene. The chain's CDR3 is CASAGASQETQYF. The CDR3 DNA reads TGTGCCAGCGCGGGGGCGAGCCAAGAGACCCAGTACTTC.

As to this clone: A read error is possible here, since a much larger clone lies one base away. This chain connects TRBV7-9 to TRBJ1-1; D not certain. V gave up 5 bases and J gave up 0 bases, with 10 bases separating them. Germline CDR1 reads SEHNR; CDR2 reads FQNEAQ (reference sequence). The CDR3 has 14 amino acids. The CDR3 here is CASSPGRMNTEAFF. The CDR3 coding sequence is TGTGCCAGCAGCCCCGGCAGGATGAACACTGAAGCTTTCTTT.

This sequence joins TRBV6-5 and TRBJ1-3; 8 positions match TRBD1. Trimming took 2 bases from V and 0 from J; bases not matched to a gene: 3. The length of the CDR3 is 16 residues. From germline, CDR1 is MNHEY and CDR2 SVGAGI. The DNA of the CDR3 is TGTGCCAGCAGTTACGGACAGGGAAGCTCTGGAAACACCATATATTTT. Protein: CASSYGQGSSGNTIYF.

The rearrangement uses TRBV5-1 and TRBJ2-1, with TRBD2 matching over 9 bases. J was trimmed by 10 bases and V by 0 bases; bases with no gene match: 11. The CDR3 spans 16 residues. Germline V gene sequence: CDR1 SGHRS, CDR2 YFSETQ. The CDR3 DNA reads TGCGCCAGCAGCTTGGTGGAGCTAGCGGGATATGGGGAGCAGTTCTTC. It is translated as CASSLVELAGYGEQFF. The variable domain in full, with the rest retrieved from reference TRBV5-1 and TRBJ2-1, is KAGVTQTPRYLIKTRGQQVTLSCSPISGHRSVSWYQQTPGQGLQFLFEYFSETQRNKGNFPGRFSGRQFSNSRSEMNVSTLELGDSALYLCASSLVELAGYGEQFFGPGTRLTVL.

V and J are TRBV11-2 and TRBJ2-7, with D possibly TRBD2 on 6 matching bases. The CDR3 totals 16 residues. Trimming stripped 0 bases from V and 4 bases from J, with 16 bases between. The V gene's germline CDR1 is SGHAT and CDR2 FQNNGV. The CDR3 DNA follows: TGTGCCAGCAGCTTAGATGCGGGGCCTAGCTCGTACGAGCAGTACTTC. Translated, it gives CASSLDAGPSSYEQYF.